This T cell receptor beta chain comes out of a study of blood T cell repertoires in COVID-19. Looking at the study overall: There were acute and convalescent COVID-19 samples, and they came from the United States, Italy and Spain. The cDNA or gDNA used as material had been derived from T cells, B-cell-depleted T cells, or PBMCs.

V was trimmed by 3 bases and J by 3 bases, leaving 10 bases between them. The CDR3 has 14 residues. Germline V gives CDR1 SGHRS, CDR2 YFSETQ. Libraries were prepared by immunoSEQ multiplex PCR; TCRdb keeps only in-frame clonotypes and omits some of them. Seen here are about 220,000 clones, about four fifths observed once, and the top ten hold around 2.7%. Sequencing input: peripheral blood. The sequence came from a woman under 40 who had recovered from COVID-19. The V call is TRBV5-1, the J call TRBJ1-5; D perhaps matches TRBD1 (5 bases). CDR3 protein: CASSSGFDNQPQHF. The CDR3 coding sequence is TGCGCCAGCAGCTCAGGGTTCGACAATCAGCCCCAGCATTTT.